The sequence of this TCR beta chain was determined in a study of blood T cell repertoires in COVID-19. Study information: The study drew acute and convalescent COVID-19 samples from the United States, Italy and Spain. Sources were T cells, B-cell-depleted T cells, or PBMCs; the material itself was cDNA or gDNA.

This CDR3 contains 14 residues. V lost 0 bases and J lost 2, with 9 bases in between. CDR1 is SGHRS and CDR2 is YFSETQ in the germline V gene. Original methodology: The assay estimated nucleated cells by amplifying reference gene primers. Profiling relied on immunoSEQ multiplex PCR, and the TCRdb table lists in-frame clones only, not all of them. V and J calls and clone size come straight from that table; D and trimming were deduced from the DNA. In the table there are around 270,000 clones, about 85% of which are singletons. A note on this clone: The same CDR3 is also encoded by other DNA sequences in this sample.

This TCR was sampled from a man between 60 and 75 years old who had recovered from COVID-19. Sample: peripheral blood. The chain employs TRBV5-1 and TRBJ2-7; TRBD1 might be the D (6 bases). The CDR3 loop reads CASSLAGQTYEQYF. The CDR3 nucleotides read TGCGCCAGCAGCTTGGCTGGACAGACCTACGAGCAGTACTTC.